This T cell receptor (beta chain) derives from a study of regulatory T cells in long-lasting Graves disease. The CDR3 length is 15 residues. V was cut by 1 base and J by 5 bases, with 14 bases left in between. Looked up from germline, CDR1 is SGHAT and CDR2 is FQDESV (reference sequence). Construction of TCR beta libraries relied on iRepertoire HTBI primers and on Arm-PCR targeting CDR3 regions. TCRdb recomputed calls from the multiplex PCR reads with MiXCR, one row per CDR3 protein. The sample comprises a few hundred thousand distinct CDR3 sequences, under 20% of which are singletons, and 12% to 15% rests with the top ten. As to time point: newly diagnosed GD, antithyroid drugs for less than 3 months. TCR sequences were obtained from RNA taken from PBMCs. This clonotype was found many times. The sample was also linked to a second study, of T cells in Graves' hyperthyroidism and ophthalmopathy.

This clonotype originated in a woman aged 25 to 39 with Graves disease. The specimen was peripheral blood mononuclear cells (PBMCs), collected at new diagnosis, from a patient treated with antithyroid drugs. The chain carries TRBV11-1 and TRBJ1-2, with D unclear. The CDR3, as DNA: TGTGCCAGCAGCTTAGAAGGCTCTCCTCGGTATGGCTACACCTTC. Encoded protein: CASSLEGSPRYGYTF.